These T cell receptor beta chains were read from a single sample in a study of regulatory and conventional T cells in RAG deficiency. Produced via immunoSEQ multiplex PCR; TCRdb's table is partial and in-frame only. The sample yields 8,000 or so clones, 85% to 95% seen once. These sequences were also reported in another study, on regulatory T cells.

Material for sequencing was CD127- CD25+ CD4+ Tregs sorted from blood. Receptor source: a human donor in good health. Both conserved end residues are part of each CDR3. The order of the fields is V gene, J gene, CDR3 protein.

V: TRBV5-4
J: TRBJ1-4
CDR3: CASRLDRASEKLFF

V: TRBV5-1
J: TRBJ1-1
CDR3: CASSLGGGNTEAFF

V: TRBV6-6
J: TRBJ1-2
CDR3: CASINSGQGSPAF

V: TRBV7-2
J: TRBJ1-3
CDR3: CASSSTTPRSGNTIYF

V: TRBV18
J: TRBJ1-2
CDR3: CASSPLYGGSQTGPNYGYTF

V: TRBV27
J: TRBJ1-1
CDR3: CASWVLGNTEAFF

V: TRBV18
J: TRBJ2-7
CDR3: CASSPIFVFGVHEQYF

V: TRBV5-4
J: TRBJ1-2
CDR3: CASSFRDKNYGYTF

V: TRBV2
J: TRBJ1-6
CDR3: CASRQRSPLHF

V: TRBV29-1
J: TRBJ1-2
CDR3: CSTYRGNYGYTF

V: TRBV9
J: TRBJ2-5
CDR3: CASSGEVAGRETQYF

V: TRBV6-1
J: TRBJ2-1
CDR3: CASSEVAGRLQFF

V: TRBV25-1
J: TRBJ1-2
CDR3: CASRRASGYTF

V: TRBV19
J: TRBJ2-3
CDR3: CASRQRGSTDTQYF

V: TRBV12-5
J: TRBJ2-3
CDR3: CASGLPGLVRADTQYF

V: TRBV18
J: TRBJ1-1
CDR3: CASSPGSQDRDF

V: TRBV14
J: TRBJ2-5
CDR3: CASSHHQDREKTQYF

V: TRBV19
J: TRBJ1-5
CDR3: CASSLQGNSNQPQHF

V: TRBV11-3
J: TRBJ1-1
CDR3: CASSFILQGPPMNTEAFF

V: TRBV5-1
J: TRBJ2-7
CDR3: CASSPGWVPDYEQYF

V: TRBV6-1
J: TRBJ1-1
CDR3: CASSEDEDEAFF

V: TRBV5-1
J: TRBJ1-4
CDR3: CASSTSTGRNEKLFF

V: TRBV7-2
J: TRBJ2-5
CDR3: CASSLNRVRETQYF

V: TRBV5-6
J: TRBJ1-2
CDR3: CASSSGQPRYTF

V: TRBV27
J: TRBJ1-1
CDR3: CPHRNTEAFF

V: TRBV10-3
J: TRBJ2-3
CDR3: CAINERGRARDTQYF

V: TRBV5-1
J: TRBJ1-2
CDR3: CASSLARSNLVYGYTF

V: TRBV19
J: TRBJ2-5
CDR3: CASSIAIPRGRRQETQYF

V: TRBV7-9
J: TRBJ1-1
CDR3: CASSLRQGNTEAFF

V: TRBV30
J: TRBJ1-1
CDR3: CAWRKPVTEAFF

V: TRBV11-2
J: TRBJ2-7
CDR3: CASSLASTEFHEQYF

V: TRBV2
J: TRBJ1-2
CDR3: CASRWGTGGSYGYTF